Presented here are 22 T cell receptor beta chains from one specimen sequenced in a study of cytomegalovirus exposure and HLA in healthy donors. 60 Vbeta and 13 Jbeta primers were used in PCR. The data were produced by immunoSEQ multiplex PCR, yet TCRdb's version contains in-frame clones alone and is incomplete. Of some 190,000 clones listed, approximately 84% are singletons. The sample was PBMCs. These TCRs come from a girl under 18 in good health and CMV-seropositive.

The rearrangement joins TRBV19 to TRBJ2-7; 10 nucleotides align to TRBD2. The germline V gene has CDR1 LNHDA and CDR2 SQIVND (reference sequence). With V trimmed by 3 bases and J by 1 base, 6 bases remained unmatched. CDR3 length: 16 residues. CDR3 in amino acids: CASSISGLAASYEQYF. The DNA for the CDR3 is TGTGCCAGTAGTATTTCAGGACTAGCGGCTTCCTACGAGCAGTACTTC.

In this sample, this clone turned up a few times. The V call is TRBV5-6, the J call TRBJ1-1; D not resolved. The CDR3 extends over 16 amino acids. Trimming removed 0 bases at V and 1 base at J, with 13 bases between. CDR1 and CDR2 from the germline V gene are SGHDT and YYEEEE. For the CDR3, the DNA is TGTGCCAGCAGCTTGGGCCGGAGGTACGAGAACACTGAAGCTTTCTTT. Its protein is CASSLGRRYENTEAFF.

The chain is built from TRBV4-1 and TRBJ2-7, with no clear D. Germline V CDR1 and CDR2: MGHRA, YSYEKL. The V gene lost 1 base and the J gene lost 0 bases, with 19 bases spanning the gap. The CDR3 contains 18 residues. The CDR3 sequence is CASSQVPLHSQSSYEQYF. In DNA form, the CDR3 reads TGCGCCAGCAGCCAAGTTCCCCTACACAGCCAATCCTCCTACGAGCAGTACTTC.

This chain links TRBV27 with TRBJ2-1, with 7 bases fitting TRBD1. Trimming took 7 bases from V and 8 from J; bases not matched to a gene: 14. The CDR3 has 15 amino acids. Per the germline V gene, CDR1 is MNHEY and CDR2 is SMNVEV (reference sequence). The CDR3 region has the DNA TGTGCCAGCAAGAGGGGGCCCGCGAGTCCCCATGAGCAGTTCTTC. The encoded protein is CASKRGPASPHEQFF.

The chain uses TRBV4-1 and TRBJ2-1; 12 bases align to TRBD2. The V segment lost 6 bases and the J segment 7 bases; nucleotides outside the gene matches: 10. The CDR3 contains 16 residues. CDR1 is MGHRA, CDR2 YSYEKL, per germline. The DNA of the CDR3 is TGCGCCAGCAGTGATACCCCGGGACTAGCGGGTAATGAGCAGTTCTTC. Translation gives CASSDTPGLAGNEQFF.

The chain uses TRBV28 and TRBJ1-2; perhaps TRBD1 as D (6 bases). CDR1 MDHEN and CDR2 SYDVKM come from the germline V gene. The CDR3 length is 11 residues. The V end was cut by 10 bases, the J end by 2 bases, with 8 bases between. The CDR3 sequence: CAITGNYGYTF. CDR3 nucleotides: TGTGCCATCACAGGGAACTATGGCTACACCTTC.

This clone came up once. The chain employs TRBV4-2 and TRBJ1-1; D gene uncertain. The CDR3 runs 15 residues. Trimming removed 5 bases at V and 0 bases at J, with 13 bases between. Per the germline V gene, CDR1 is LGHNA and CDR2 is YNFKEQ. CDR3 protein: CASSFRREVNTEAFF. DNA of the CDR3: TGTGCCAGCAGCTTCCGAAGGGAGGTGAACACTGAAGCTTTCTTT.

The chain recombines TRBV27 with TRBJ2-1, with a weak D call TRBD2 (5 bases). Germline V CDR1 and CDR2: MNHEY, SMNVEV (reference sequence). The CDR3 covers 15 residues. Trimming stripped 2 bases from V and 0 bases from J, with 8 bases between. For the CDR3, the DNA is TGTGCCAGCAGTTTAGAGGGAAGCTCCTACAATGAGCAGTTCTTC. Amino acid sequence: CASSLEGSSYNEQFF.

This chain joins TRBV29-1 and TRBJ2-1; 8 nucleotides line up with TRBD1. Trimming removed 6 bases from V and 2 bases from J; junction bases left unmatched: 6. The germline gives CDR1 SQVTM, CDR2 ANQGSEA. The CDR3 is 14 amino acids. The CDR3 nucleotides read TGCAGCGTGAACAGGGGGATGCCCTACAATGAGCAGTTCTTC. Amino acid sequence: CSVNRGMPYNEQFF.

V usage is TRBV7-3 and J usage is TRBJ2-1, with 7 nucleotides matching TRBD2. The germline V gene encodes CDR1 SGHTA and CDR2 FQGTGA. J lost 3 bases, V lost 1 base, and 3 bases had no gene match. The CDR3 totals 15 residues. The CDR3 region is CASSLRLAGYNEQFF. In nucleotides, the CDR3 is TGTGCCAGCAGCTTAAGACTAGCAGGCTACAATGAGCAGTTCTTC.

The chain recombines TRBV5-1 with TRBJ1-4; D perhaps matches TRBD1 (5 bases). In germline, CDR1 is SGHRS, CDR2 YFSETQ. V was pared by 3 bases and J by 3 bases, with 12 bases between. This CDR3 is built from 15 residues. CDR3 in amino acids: CASSSFRGANEKLFF. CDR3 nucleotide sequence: TGCGCCAGCAGCTCTTTCCGGGGGGCTAATGAAAAACTGTTTTTT.

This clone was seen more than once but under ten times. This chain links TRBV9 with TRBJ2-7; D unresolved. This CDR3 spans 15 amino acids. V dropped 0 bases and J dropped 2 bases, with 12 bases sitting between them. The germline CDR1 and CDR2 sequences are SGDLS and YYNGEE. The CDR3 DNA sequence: TGTGCCAGCAGCGTAGCTTCCCAGGAAGCCTACGAGCAGTACTTC. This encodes CASSVASQEAYEQYF.

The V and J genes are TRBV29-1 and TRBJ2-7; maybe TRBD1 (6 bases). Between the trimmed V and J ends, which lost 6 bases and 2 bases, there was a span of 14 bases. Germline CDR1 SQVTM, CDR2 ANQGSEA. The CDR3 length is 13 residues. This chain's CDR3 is CSVARDTPYEQYF. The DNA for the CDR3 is TGCAGCGTGGCCCGGGACACTCCCTACGAGCAGTACTTC.

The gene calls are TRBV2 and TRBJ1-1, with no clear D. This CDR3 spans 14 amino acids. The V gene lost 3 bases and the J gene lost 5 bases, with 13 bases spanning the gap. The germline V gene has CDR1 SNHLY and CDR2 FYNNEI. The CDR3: CASSDADLWTEAFF. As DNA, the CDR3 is TGTGCCAGCAGTGATGCGGATCTATGGACTGAAGCTTTCTTT.

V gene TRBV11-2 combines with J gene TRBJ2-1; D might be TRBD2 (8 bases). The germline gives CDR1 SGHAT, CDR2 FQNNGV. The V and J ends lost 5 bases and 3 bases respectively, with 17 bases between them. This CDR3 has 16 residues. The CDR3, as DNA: TGTGCCAGCAGCGGGACAGCGGGAGTGAGCTACAATGAGCAGTTCTTC. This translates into CASSGTAGVSYNEQFF.

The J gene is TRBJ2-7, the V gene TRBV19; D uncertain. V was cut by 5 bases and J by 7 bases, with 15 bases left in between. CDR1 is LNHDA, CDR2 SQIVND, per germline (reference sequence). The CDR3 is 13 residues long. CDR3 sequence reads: CASSSSPLEEQYF. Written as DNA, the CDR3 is TGTGCCAGTAGTTCCTCCCCGTTAGAAGAGCAGTACTTC.

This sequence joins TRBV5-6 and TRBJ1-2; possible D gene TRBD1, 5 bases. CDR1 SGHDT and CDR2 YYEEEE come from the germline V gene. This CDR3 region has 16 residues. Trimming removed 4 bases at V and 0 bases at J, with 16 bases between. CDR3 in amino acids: CASSLSGRTTNYGYTF. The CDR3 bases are TGTGCCAGCAGCCTCTCGGGCCGGACAACTAACTATGGCTACACCTTC.

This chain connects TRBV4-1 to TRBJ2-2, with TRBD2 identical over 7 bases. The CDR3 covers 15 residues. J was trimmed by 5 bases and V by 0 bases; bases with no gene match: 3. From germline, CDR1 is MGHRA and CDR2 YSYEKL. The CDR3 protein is CASSQEGGVTGELFF. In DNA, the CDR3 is TGCGCCAGCAGCCAAGAGGGGGGGGTTACCGGGGAGCTGTTTTTT.

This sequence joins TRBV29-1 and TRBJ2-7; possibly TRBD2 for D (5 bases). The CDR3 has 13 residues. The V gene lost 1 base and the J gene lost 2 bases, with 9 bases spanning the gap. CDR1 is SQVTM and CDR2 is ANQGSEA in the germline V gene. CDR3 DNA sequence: TGCAGCGTTGAAGGTCACGGGACCTACGAGCAGTACTTC. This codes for CSVEGHGTYEQYF.

The CDR3 nucleotides read TGTGCCAGCAGCTTAAAGCGGGAGGGGCGAACCTACAATGAGCAGTTCTTC. Encoded protein: CASSLKREGRTYNEQFF. The chain combines TRBV7-3 with TRBJ2-1; 10 bases match TRBD2. The CDR3 is 17 amino acids. Losses at the gene ends were 1 base for V and 2 bases for J; bases not matched to a gene: 5. Per germline, CDR1 SGHTA and CDR2 FQGTGA.

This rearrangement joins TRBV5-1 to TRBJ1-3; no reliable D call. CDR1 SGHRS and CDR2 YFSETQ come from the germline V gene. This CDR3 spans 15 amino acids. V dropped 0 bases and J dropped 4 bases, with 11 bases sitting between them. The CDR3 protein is CASSLGRERGNTIYF. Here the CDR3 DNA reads TGCGCCAGCAGCTTGGGGCGGGAGAGAGGAAACACCATATATTTT.

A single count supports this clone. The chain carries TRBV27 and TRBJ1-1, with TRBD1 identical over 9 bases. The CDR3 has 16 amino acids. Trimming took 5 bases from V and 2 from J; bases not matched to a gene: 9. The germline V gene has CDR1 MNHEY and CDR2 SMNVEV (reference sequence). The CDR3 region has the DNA TGTGCCAGCAGTCTATACGGGACAGGGCTCAACACTGAAGCTTTCTTT. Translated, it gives CASSLYGTGLNTEAFF.